This T cell receptor beta chain appears in the sequencing data of a study of blood T cell repertoires in COVID-19. This CDR3 has 12 amino acids. Per the germline V gene, CDR1 is MNHNY and CDR2 is SVGAGI (reference sequence). V was trimmed by 5 bases and J by 5 bases, leaving 9 bases between them. Profiled with immunoSEQ multiplex PCR; TCRdb holds only in-frame clones, not every one. The profile covers 110,000 to 150,000 clones, with around nine tenths appearing a single time and about 10% taken by the ten largest. In its sample, this clone was seen a few times. The sequenced sample was peripheral blood. V and J are TRBV6-6 and TRBJ1-2; D is perhaps TRBD1 (5 bases). The clonotype originates from a man in his fifties with active or convalescent COVID-19. The DNA of the CDR3 is TGTGCCAGCAGTCAGGGACTATATGGCTACACCTTC. This sequence encodes CASSQGLYGYTF.